The 3 T cell receptor beta chains listed next were all sequenced from one sample in a study of glioma-infiltrating T cells. Using RNA template, CDR3s of TCR alpha and beta were amplified with iRepertoire arm-PCR. In TCRdb, the multiplex PCR reads were re-called with MiXCR into one record per CDR3 protein. The table has 100,000 to 150,000 distinct CDR3 sequences, 24% seen once. Specimen: glioma tissue, nonneoplastic brain tissue, or PBMCs (not recorded which). The source of these receptors is a human donor with low-grade glioma or glioblastoma, undergoing nonglioma brain surgery, or in good health (not recorded which).

The chain has TRBV20-1 and TRBJ2-3, with D perhaps matching TRBD2 (6 bases). The CDR3 covers 12 residues. Trimming removed 5 bases from V and 4 bases from J, with 10 bases in between. Germline V gene data show CDR1 as DFQATT and CDR2 as SNEGSKA (reference sequence). The CDR3 here is CSAAGSPDTQYF. In nucleotides, the CDR3 is TGCAGTGCTGCCGGGAGCCCAGATACGCAGTATTTT.

This clonotype has more than one count but fewer than ten. The chain is built from TRBV6-1 and TRBJ2-1, with D uncertain. V was pared by 1 base and J by 2 bases, with 12 bases between. Germline assignment: CDR1 MNHNS and CDR2 SASEGT. This CDR3 contains 16 residues. The CDR3 bases are TGTGCCAGCAGTGAAGTAACTTGGGCCCCCTACAATGAGCAGTTCTTC. The encoded protein is CASSEVTWAPYNEQFF.

This clonotype was recorded once. A clone one base away is much larger, so this may be a read error. V is TRBV25-1 and J is TRBJ1-2; no clear D. Trimming removed 11 bases from V and 2 bases from J, with 15 bases in between. The length of the CDR3 is 13 residues. Germline CDR1 and CDR2: MGHDK and SYGVNS. The CDR3 region is CAGTETSNYGYTF. The CDR3 DNA follows: TGTGCCGGCACGGAAACATCAAACTATGGCTACACCTTC.